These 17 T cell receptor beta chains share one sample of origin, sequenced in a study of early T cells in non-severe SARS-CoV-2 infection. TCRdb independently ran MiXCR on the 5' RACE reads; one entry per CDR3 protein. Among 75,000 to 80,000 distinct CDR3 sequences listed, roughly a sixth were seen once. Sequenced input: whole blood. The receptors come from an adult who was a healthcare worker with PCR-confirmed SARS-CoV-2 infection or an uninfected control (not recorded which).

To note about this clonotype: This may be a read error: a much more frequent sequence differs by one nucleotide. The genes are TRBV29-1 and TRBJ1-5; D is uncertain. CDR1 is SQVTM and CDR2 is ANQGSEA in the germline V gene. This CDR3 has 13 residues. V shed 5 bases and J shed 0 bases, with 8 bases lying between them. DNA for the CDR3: TGCAGCGTTACACACAGTAGCAATCAGCCCCAGCATTTT. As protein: CSVTHSSNQPQHF.

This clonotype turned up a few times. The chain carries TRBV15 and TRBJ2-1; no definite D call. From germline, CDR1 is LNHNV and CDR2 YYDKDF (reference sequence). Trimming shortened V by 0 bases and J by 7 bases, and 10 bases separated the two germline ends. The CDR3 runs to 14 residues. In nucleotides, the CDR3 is TGTGCCACCAGCAGAGAAGAAGAAGCAAATGAGCAGTTCTTC. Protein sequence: CATSREEEANEQFF.

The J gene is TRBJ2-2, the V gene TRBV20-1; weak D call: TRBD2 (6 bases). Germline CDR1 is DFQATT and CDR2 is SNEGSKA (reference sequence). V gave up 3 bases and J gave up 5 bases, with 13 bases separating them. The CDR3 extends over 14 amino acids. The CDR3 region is CSARVAGGTGELFF. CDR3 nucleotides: TGCAGTGCTAGGGTAGCAGGAGGGACCGGGGAGCTGTTTTTT.

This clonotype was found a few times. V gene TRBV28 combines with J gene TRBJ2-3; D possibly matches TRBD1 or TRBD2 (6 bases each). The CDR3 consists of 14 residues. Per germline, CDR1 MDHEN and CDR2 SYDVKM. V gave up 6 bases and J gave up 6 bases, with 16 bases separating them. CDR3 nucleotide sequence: TGTGCCAGCAGCTGGAGGGGGACGGTGGATACGCAGTATTTT. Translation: CASSWRGTVDTQYF. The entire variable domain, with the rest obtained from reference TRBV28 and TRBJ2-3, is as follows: DVKVTQSSRYLVKRTGEKVFLECVQDMDHENMFWYRQDPGLGLRLIYFSYDVKMKEKGDIPEGYSVSREKKERFSLILESASTNQTSMYLCASSWRGTVDTQYFGPGTRLTVL.

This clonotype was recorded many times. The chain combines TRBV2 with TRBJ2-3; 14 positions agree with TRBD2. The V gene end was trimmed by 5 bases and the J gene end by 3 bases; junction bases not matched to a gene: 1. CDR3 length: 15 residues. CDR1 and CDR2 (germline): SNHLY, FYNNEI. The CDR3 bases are TGTGCCAGCAGTCGACTAGCGGGGGGGACAGATACGCAGTATTTT. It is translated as CASSRLAGGTDTQYF.

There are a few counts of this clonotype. The CDR3 coding sequence is TGTGCCAGCAGCTTAGACTCCGATGGAGGGATAGTGACAGATACGCAGTATTTT. Protein: CASSLDSDGGIVTDTQYF. V gene TRBV7-2 combines with J gene TRBJ2-3, with a weak D call TRBD2 (6 bases). From germline, CDR1 is SGHTA and CDR2 FQGNSA. This CDR3 comprises 18 residues. Trimming pared 1 base from V and 3 bases from J, leaving 20 bases between.

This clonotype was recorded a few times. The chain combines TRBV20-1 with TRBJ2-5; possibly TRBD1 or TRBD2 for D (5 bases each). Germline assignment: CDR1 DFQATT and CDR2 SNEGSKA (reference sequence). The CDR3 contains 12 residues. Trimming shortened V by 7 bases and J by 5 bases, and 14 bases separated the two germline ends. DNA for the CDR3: TGCAGTGTGTTGGGGGAGCGGGAGACCCAGTACTTC. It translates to CSVLGERETQYF.

In DNA, the CDR3 is TGCAGTGCCCCACGGACAGGGCCCCATGGCTACACCTTC. Translated: CSAPRTGPHGYTF. The gene calls are TRBV20-1 and TRBJ1-2; 8 nucleotides match TRBD1. The CDR3 is 13 residues long. The ends lost 6 bases at V and 6 bases at J; junction bases unmatched: 9. CDR1 and CDR2 from the germline V gene are DFQATT and SNEGSKA (reference sequence).

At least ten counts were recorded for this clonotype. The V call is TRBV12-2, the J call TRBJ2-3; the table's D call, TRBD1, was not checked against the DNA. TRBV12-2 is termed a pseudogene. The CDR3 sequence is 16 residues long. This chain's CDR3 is CASRLAAGAPTDTQYF. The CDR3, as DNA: TGTGCAAGTCGCTTAGCGGCGGGGGCTCCGACAGATACGCAGTATTTT.

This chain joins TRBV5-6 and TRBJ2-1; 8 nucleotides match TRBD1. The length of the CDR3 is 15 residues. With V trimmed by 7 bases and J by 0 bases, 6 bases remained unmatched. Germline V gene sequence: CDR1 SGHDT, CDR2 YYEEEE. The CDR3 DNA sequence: TGTGCCAGCGGCCCGGGGACAGGCTCCTACAATGAGCAGTTCTTC. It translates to CASGPGTGSYNEQFF.

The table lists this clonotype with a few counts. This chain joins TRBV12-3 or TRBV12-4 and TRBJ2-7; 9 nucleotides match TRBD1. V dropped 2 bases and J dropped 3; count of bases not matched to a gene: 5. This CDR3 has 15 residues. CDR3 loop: CASSLRQGGSYEQYF. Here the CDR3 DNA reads TGTGCCAGCAGTTTAAGACAGGGGGGGAGCTACGAGCAGTACTTC.

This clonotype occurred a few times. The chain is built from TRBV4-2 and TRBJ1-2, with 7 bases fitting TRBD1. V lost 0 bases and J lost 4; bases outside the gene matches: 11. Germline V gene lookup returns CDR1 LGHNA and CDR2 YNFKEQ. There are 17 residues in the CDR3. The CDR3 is CASSQEGLGGRGYGYTF. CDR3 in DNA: TGTGCCAGCAGCCAAGAGGGTTTAGGGGGCAGGGGCTATGGCTACACCTTC.

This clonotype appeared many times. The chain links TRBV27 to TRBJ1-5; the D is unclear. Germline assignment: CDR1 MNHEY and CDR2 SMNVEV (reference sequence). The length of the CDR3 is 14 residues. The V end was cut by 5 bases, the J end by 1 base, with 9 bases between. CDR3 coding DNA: TGTGCCAGCAGTCCAGGCTGGAGCAATCAGCCCCAGCATTTT. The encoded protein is CASSPGWSNQPQHF.

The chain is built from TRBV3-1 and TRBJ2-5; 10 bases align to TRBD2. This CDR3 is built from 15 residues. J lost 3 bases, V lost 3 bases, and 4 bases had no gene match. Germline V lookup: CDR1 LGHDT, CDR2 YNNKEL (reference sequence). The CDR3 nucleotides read TGTGCCAGCAGCCACCGGACTAGCGGAAAAGAGACCCAGTACTTC. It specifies CASSHRTSGKETQYF.

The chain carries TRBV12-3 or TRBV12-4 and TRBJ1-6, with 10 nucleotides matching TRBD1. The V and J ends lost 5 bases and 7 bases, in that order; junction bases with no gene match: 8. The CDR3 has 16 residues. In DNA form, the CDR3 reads TGTGCCAGCAGTCGCGGATCGGGACAGGGGAATTCACCCCTCCACTTT. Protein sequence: CASSRGSGQGNSPLHF.

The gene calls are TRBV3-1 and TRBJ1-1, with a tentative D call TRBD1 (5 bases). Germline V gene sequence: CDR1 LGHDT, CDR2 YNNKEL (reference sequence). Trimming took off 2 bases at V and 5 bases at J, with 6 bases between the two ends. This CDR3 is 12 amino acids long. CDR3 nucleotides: TGTGCCAGCAGCCAAAGGGGTACTGAAGCTTTCTTT. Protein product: CASSQRGTEAFF.

In DNA, the CDR3 is TGTGCCAGCAGCCCCGGGACCGCGGAATACAATGAGCAGTTCTTC. Translation gives CASSPGTAEYNEQFF. This rearrangement joins TRBV6-1 to TRBJ2-1; D is possibly TRBD1 or TRBD2 (5 bases each). CDR1 is MNHNS and CDR2 is SASEGT in the germline V gene. Trimming removed 6 bases from V and 4 bases from J, with 16 bases in between. The CDR3 spans 15 residues.